The present T cell receptor (beta chain) was sequenced within a study of OX40 agonist ivuxolimab in advanced cancers. Autoimmune disease history or systemic immunosuppression meant exclusion. General study points: Expanded clones were, on average, more numerous among CD8+ T cells than CD4+.

The CDR3 is 13 amino acids. The germline CDR1 and CDR2 sequences are MNHEY and SVGAGI. Trimming shortened V by 2 bases and J by 8 bases, and 12 bases separated the two germline ends. About this clone: Its antigen is not known.

Repertoires were generated with immunoSEQ multiplex PCR, while TCRdb's copy carries only in-frame clones and drops some. This table has approximately 59,000 clones, 75% to 90% appearing once. The receptor's source is an adult with an advanced solid tumor such as melanoma, head and neck, liver or kidney cancer. This chain uses TRBV6-5 with TRBJ1-1; TRBD1 is a possible D gene (5 bases). The sequencing used CD4+ or CD8+ T cells sorted from blood, collected in a trial of the OX40 agonist ivuxolimab. Here the CDR3 reads CASSYVGGVEAFF. Here the CDR3 DNA reads TGTGCCAGCAGTTACGTGGGGGGAGTCGAAGCTTTCTTT.